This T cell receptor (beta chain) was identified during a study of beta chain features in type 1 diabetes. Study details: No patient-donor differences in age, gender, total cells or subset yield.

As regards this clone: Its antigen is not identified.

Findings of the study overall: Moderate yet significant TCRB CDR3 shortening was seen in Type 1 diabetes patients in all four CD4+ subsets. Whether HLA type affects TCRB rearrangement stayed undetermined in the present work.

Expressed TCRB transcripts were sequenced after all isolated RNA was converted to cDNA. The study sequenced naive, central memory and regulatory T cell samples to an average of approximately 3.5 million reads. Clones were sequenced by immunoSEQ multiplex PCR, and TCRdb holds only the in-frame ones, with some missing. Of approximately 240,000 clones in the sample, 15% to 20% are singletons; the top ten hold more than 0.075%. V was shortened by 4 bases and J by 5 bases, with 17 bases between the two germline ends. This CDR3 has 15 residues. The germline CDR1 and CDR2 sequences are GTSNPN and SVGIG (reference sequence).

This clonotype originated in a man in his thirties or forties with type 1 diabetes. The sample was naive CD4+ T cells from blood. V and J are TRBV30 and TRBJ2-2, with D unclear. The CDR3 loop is CAWIPQRLSTGELFF. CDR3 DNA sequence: TGTGCCTGGATACCACAGCGACTTTCTACCGGGGAGCTGTTTTTT.